This T cell receptor (beta chain) was observed in a study of shared clonotypes between healthy human individuals. Generated by immunoSEQ multiplex PCR, the TCRdb table keeps only in-frame clones and is missing some. The sample consists of roughly 2.2 million clones, about nine tenths of them appearing once. General study findings and limits: Naive subsets generally had larger estimated richness than memory subsets.

This CDR3 region has 16 residues. Trimming cost V 0 bases and J 0 bases, with 9 bases left between them. CDR1 and CDR2 from the germline V gene are SGHRS and YFSETQ. Details on this clone: Its antigen is undetermined.

Source material: naive CD4+ T cells from PBMCs. The subset is: CD45RA+ positively selected. The receptor was isolated from a man younger than 35 in good health. Some clones in this sample may be carry-over from other donors' samples. The chain links TRBV5-1 to TRBJ2-2; D uncertain. DNA for the CDR3: TGCGCCAGCAGCTTGGAGGTGGACGCGAACACCGGGGAGCTGTTTTTT. It encodes CASSLEVDANTGELFF.